This TCR beta chain was recorded in a study of blood T cell repertoires in COVID-19. Across the whole study: T cells, B-cell-depleted T cells, or PBMCs supplied cDNA or gDNA.

V lost 2 bases to trimming and J lost 1 base, with 26 bases between them. This CDR3 spans 20 amino acids. Germline CDR1 and CDR2: SGHVS and FQNEAQ. This clone has only a few counts. Profiled with immunoSEQ multiplex PCR; TCRdb holds only in-frame clones, not every one. The sample lists roughly 110,000 clones, approximately 80% occurring once. The chain couples TRBV7-8 to TRBJ1-2; a weak D match, TRBD1 (6 bases). This TCR was sampled from an older woman with acute or convalescent COVID-19. The sample consisted of peripheral blood. The CDR3 loop reads CASSLRPFGQIRYFNYGYTF. The CDR3 DNA follows: TGTGCCAGCAGCTTACGCCCCTTCGGACAGATCAGATACTTTAACTATGGCTACACCTTC.